The 25 T cell receptor beta chains below were found in one sample sequenced in a study of cytomegalovirus exposure and HLA in healthy donors. 13 Jbeta primers and 60 Vbeta primers were used for the PCR. The assay was immunoSEQ multiplex PCR, and TCRdb's table has in-frame clones only and misses some. There are roughly 84,000 clones in the sample; roughly 80% occur only once, and around 3.2% lies in the top ten. The sequenced sample consisted of PBMCs. Receptor source: a man aged 50-59 years in good health and CMV-seronegative.

This clone has just one count. The CDR3 nucleotides are TGTGCCAGCAGTCGACGACAGAACACTGAAGCTTTCTTT. Its protein product is CASSRRQNTEAFF. The chain has TRBV28 and TRBJ1-1; D is uncertain. Trimming removed 5 bases at V and 1 base at J, with 8 bases between. Germline CDR1 MDHEN, CDR2 SYDVKM. CDR3 length: 13 amino acids.

The genes are TRBV11-3 and TRBJ2-7; D unresolved. This CDR3 is built from 11 residues. V was shortened by 8 bases and J by 4 bases, with 9 bases between the two germline ends. Germline CDR1 SGHNT, CDR2 YENEEA. The chain's CDR3 is CASGREYEQYF. DNA of the CDR3: TGTGCCAGCGGGCGAGAGTACGAGCAGTACTTC.

The chain has TRBV6-5 and TRBJ2-2; 8 bases agree with TRBD2. The germline CDR1 and CDR2 sequences are MNHEY and SVGAGI. This CDR3 contains 16 residues. V lost 0 bases and J lost 6; bases outside the gene matches: 6. CDR3 nucleotide sequence: TGTGCCAGCAGTTACTCGGGCGGGGGGAGGGCCGGGGAGCTGTTTTTT. This translates into CASSYSGGGRAGELFF.

The rearrangement uses TRBV29-1 and TRBJ1-1; 8 nucleotides match TRBD1. Germline-derived CDR1 and CDR2 are SQVTM and ANQGSEA. The CDR3 runs to 13 residues. Here the CDR3 reads CGFSGGLYTEAFF. For the CDR3, the DNA is TGCGGTTTTTCAGGGGGCCTGTACACTGAAGCTTTCTTT. Looking up the rest from reference TRBV29-1 and TRBJ1-1 gives the full variable domain: SAVISQKPSRDICQRGTSLTIQCQVDSQVTMMFWYRQQPGQSLTLIATANQGSEATYESGFVIDKFPISRPNLTFSTLTVSNMSPEDSSIYLCGFSGGLYTEAFFGQGTRLTVV.

This clone was picked up a small number of times. The chain is built from TRBV7-9 and TRBJ1-4; 7 bases are shared with TRBD1. Per germline, CDR1 SEHNR and CDR2 FQNEAQ (reference sequence). This CDR3 is 14 amino acids long. V shed 5 bases and J 14 bases; nucleotides not matched to a gene: 14. CDR3 DNA sequence: TGTGCCAGCAGCCTATATCTTGGACAGGAACAGCTGTTTTTT. Its translation: CASSLYLGQEQLFF.

The V and J genes are TRBV30 and TRBJ1-6, with 9 bases that match TRBD1. The CDR3 loop spans 18 amino acids. Germline V gives CDR1 GTSNPN, CDR2 SVGIG (reference sequence). The ends lost 2 bases at V and 0 bases at J; junction bases unmatched: 8. The CDR3 nucleotides are TGTGCCTGGAGTTCCTCCGGGACAGGGAGCTCCTATAATTCACCCCTCCACTTT. Amino acids: CAWSSSGTGSSYNSPLHF.

The chain joins TRBV27 to TRBJ2-3, with unresolved D. Germline lookup yields CDR1 MNHEY and CDR2 SMNVEV (reference sequence). The CDR3 length is 16 residues. Trimming removed 2 bases at V and 0 bases at J, with 12 bases between. The CDR3 DNA follows: TGTGCCAGCAGTTTAGAAAGGAGATCTAGCACAGATACGCAGTATTTT. It codes for CASSLERRSSTDTQYF.

The CDR3 DNA reads as TGTGCCAGCAGCTCCAGCACTGAAGCTTTCTTT. This gives the protein CASSSSTEAFF. This chain links TRBV7-9 with TRBJ1-1, with unresolved D. V was clipped by 4 bases and J by 4 bases, with 4 bases between them. Germline V gene sequence: CDR1 SEHNR, CDR2 FQNEAQ (reference sequence). This CDR3 is 11 amino acids long.

A few counts support this clone. This chain links TRBV6-4 with TRBJ2-5; TRBD2 matches at 7 bases. The germline gives CDR1 MRHNA, CDR2 SNTAGT. This CDR3 spans 13 amino acids. J gave up 4 bases and V 7 bases, and 6 bases lay outside the gene matches. The CDR3 here is CASIGGRTETQYF. The CDR3, as DNA: TGTGCCAGCATCGGGGGGAGGACAGAGACCCAGTACTTC.

The chain carries TRBV5-1 and TRBJ2-5; 7 bases are shared with TRBD2. CDR1 SGHRS and CDR2 YFSETQ come from the germline V gene. Trimming took 0 bases from V and 7 from J; bases not matched to a gene: 3. The CDR3 contains 13 residues. CDR3 nucleotides: TGCGCCAGCAGCTTGGACGGGGGGTCGACCCAGTACTTC. Translation gives CASSLDGGSTQYF.

A single count supports this clone. In nucleotides, the CDR3 is TGTGCCAGCAGCTTAGCCCCCGACTGGGGCGCGGGGGGTTTGAATGAGCAGTTCTTC. The encoded protein is CASSLAPDWGAGGLNEQFF. The chain is built from TRBV7-6 and TRBJ2-1; 8 nucleotides match TRBD2. V lost 0 bases to trimming and J lost 7 bases; unmatched junction nucleotides: 17. Germline values: CDR1 SGHVS, CDR2 FNYEAQ. This CDR3 is built from 19 residues.

The chain employs TRBV5-1 and TRBJ2-3; possible D gene TRBD2, 7 bases. The CDR3 contains 16 residues. Germline CDR1 and CDR2: SGHRS and YFSETQ. V lost 1 base, J lost 0 bases, and 12 bases lay in between. CDR3 nucleotide sequence: TGCGCCAGCAGCTTGCGGGGGGCCCCTAGCACAGATACGCAGTATTTT. This encodes CASSLRGAPSTDTQYF.

This clone was seen only a few times. The chain carries TRBV19 and TRBJ2-2, with 16 positions matching TRBD2. The CDR3 length is 16 residues. Germline V gives CDR1 LNHDA, CDR2 SQIVND (reference sequence). The junction had 2 bases not matched to a gene; V was cut back by 4 bases and J by 6 bases. The CDR3 loop reads CASSRGLAGGSGELFF. The CDR3 nucleotides read TGTGCCAGTAGTAGGGGACTAGCGGGGGGGTCCGGGGAGCTGTTTTTT.

The chain couples TRBV2 to TRBJ2-1; the D is unclear. There are 15 residues in the CDR3. The germline gives CDR1 SNHLY, CDR2 FYNNEI. Between the trimmed V and J ends, which lost 3 bases and 4 bases, there was a span of 13 bases. The CDR3 reads CASSDNRAAYNEQFF. The CDR3, as DNA: TGTGCCAGCAGTGACAACAGAGCCGCGTACAATGAGCAGTTCTTC.

V is TRBV19 and J is TRBJ2-7; D is possibly TRBD1 (5 bases). Trimming removed 2 bases at V and 4 bases at J, with 15 bases between. This CDR3 has 15 residues. Germline V gives CDR1 LNHDA, CDR2 SQIVND (reference sequence). CDR3 sequence reads: CASSIKHLGAYEQYF. The CDR3 coding sequence is TGTGCCAGTAGTATAAAACACCTAGGGGCGTACGAGCAGTACTTC.

The genes are TRBV2 and TRBJ1-5, with TRBD1 as a possible D gene (6 bases). V gave up 5 bases and J gave up 7 bases, with 15 bases separating them. This CDR3 is 14 amino acids long. Germline V gives CDR1 SNHLY, CDR2 FYNNEI. CDR3 sequence (DNA): TGTGCCAGCAGTTCAGGGGATTTGGAGCAGCCCCAGCATTTT. Amino acids: CASSSGDLEQPQHF.

This chain links TRBV7-9 with TRBJ2-3, with 16 bases that match TRBD2. The CDR3 consists of 19 residues. The V and J ends lost 5 bases and 3 bases, in that order; junction bases with no gene match: 11. Germline V gene sequence: CDR1 SEHNR, CDR2 FQNEAQ (reference sequence). The CDR3 DNA follows: TGTGCCAGCAGCCCGCCCGGGACTAGCGGGGGGGCAATAACAGATACGCAGTATTTT. Translated, it gives CASSPPGTSGGAITDTQYF.

The V call is TRBV7-9, the J call TRBJ2-5; a possible D gene is TRBD2 (7 bases). Trimming left V 8 bases short and J 2 bases short, with 12 bases between. This CDR3 has 13 residues. The germline V gene has CDR1 SEHNR and CDR2 FQNEAQ (reference sequence). CDR3 loop: CASRRGAQETQYF. DNA for the CDR3: TGTGCCAGCCGACGGGGGGCACAAGAGACCCAGTACTTC.

The chain is built from TRBV19 and TRBJ2-3; TRBD1 might be the D (6 bases). The CDR3 runs 16 residues. Trimming stripped 4 bases from V and 0 bases from J, with 14 bases between. CDR1 is LNHDA, CDR2 SQIVND, per germline (reference sequence). The DNA for the CDR3 is TGTGCCAGTAGTACGATACAGGGTACTAGCACAGATACGCAGTATTTT. This sequence encodes CASSTIQGTSTDTQYF.

The CDR3 loop reads CASSDWRGWRGGCRELFF. The CDR3, as DNA: TGTGCCAGCAGTGACTGGAGAGGTTGGCGGGGGGGCTGTAGGGAGCTGTTTTTT. V gene TRBV6-4 combines with J gene TRBJ2-2; 9 bases match TRBD2. CDR1 and CDR2 from the germline V gene are MRHNA and SNTAGT. CDR3 length: 18 residues. The ends lost 1 base at V and 9 bases at J; junction bases unmatched: 15.

The chain couples TRBV29-1 to TRBJ2-5; 10 nucleotides match TRBD2. The germline V gene has CDR1 SQVTM and CDR2 ANQGSEA. V lost 3 bases, J lost 5 bases, and 3 bases stayed unmatched. The CDR3 runs 13 residues. CDR3 region: CSVDTSGMETQYF. The CDR3 region has the DNA TGCAGCGTTGATACTAGCGGGATGGAGACCCAGTACTTC. The full variable domain, completed using reference TRBV29-1 and TRBJ2-5, is SAVISQKPSRDICQRGTSLTIQCQVDSQVTMMFWYRQQPGQSLTLIATANQGSEATYESGFVIDKFPISRPNLTFSTLTVSNMSPEDSSIYLCSVDTSGMETQYFGPGTRLLVL.

CDR3 loop: CASSIEGLRVSSYNEQFF. The CDR3 bases are TGTGCCAGTAGTATAGAGGGGTTGAGGGTTAGCTCCTACAATGAGCAGTTCTTC. The chain carries TRBV19 and TRBJ2-1; a possible D gene is TRBD2 (5 bases). This CDR3 spans 18 amino acids. In germline, CDR1 is LNHDA, CDR2 SQIVND (reference sequence). V lost 0 bases and J 0 bases, leaving 15 bases between the germline ends.

This clone turned up a few times. Compared with germline, one end of the junction differs, possibly owing to a read error. Other nucleotide sequences from this sample produce the same CDR3. The gene calls are TRBV5-1 and TRBJ1-2; the D is unclear. The CDR3 is 16 residues long. Germline loops: CDR1 SGHRS, CDR2 YFSETQ. CDR3 loop: CASSLDAGMANYGYTF. CDR3 in DNA: TGTGCCAGCAGCTTGGATGCGGGGATGGCTAACTATGGCTACACCTTC.

The V call is TRBV29-1, the J call TRBJ2-5; TRBD1 matches at 8 bases. Matching the DNA end better, TRBJ2-7 makes the J call doubtful. This CDR3 spans 13 amino acids. Germline CDR1 SQVTM, CDR2 ANQGSEA. Here the CDR3 reads CSVAGQASYEQYF. CDR3 DNA: TGCAGCGTCGCGGGACAGGCCTCCTACGAGCAGTACTTC.

The J gene is TRBJ2-3, the V gene TRBV5-1, with D unclear. Deletions cut 1 base from V and 1 base from J, with 10 bases between. Germline CDR1 and CDR2: SGHRS and YFSETQ. The length of the CDR3 is 15 residues. The CDR3 DNA reads as TGCGCCAGCAGCTTGAGTGTCGGTGGCACAGATACGCAGTATTTT. Its protein product is CASSLSVGGTDTQYF.